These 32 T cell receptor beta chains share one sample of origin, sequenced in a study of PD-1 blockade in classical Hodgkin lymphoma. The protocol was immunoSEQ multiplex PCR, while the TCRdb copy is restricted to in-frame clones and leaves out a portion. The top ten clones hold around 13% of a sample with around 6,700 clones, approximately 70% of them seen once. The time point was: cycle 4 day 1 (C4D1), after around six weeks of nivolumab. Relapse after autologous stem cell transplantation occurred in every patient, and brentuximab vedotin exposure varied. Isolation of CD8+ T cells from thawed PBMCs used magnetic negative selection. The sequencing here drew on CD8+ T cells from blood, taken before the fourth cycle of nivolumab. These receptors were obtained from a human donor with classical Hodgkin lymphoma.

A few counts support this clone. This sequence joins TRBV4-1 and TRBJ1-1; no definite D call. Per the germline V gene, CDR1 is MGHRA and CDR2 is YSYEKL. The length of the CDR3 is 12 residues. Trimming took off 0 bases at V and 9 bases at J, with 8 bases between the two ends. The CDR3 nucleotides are TGCGCCAGCAGCCAAGAGGTCCGGAAAGCTTTCTTT. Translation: CASSQEVRKAFF.

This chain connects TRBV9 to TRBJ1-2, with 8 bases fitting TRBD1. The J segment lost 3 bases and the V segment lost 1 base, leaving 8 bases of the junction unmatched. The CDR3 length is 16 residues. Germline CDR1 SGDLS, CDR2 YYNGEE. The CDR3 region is CASSVRPLTGDYGYTF. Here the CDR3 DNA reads TGTGCCAGCAGCGTACGTCCCCTGACAGGGGACTATGGCTACACCTTC. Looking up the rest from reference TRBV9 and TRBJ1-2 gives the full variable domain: DSGVTQTPKHLITATGQRVTLRCSPRSGDLSVYWYQQSLDQGLQFLIQYYNGEERAKGNILERFSAQQFPDLHSELNLSSLELGDSALYFCASSVRPLTGDYGYTFGSGTRLTVV.

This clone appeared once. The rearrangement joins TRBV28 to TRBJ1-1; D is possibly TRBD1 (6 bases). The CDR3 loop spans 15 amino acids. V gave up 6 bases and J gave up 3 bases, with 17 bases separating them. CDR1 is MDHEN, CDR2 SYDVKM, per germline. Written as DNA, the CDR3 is TGTGCCAGCAGGGGCTTGGGGGCAGGGTACACTGAAGCTTTCTTT. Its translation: CASRGLGAGYTEAFF.

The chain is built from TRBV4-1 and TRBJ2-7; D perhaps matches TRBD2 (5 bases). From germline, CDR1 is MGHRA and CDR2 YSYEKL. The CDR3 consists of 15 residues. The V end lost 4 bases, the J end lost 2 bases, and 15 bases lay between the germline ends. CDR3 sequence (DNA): TGCGCCAGCAGCCCACAATGGACTGGAACCTACGAGCAGTACTTC. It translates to CASSPQWTGTYEQYF.

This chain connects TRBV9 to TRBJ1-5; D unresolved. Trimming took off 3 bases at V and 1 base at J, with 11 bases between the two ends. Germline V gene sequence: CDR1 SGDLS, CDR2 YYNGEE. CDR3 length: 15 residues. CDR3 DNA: TGTGCCAGCAGCGCTGTCGGGCAGAGCAATCAGCCCCAGCATTTT. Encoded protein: CASSAVGQSNQPQHF.

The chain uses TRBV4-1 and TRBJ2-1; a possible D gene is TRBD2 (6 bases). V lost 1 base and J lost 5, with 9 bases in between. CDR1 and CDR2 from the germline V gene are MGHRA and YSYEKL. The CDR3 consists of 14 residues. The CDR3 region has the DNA TGCGCCAGCAGCCAAGTGACTAGAAACAATGAGCAGTTCTTC. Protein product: CASSQVTRNNEQFF.

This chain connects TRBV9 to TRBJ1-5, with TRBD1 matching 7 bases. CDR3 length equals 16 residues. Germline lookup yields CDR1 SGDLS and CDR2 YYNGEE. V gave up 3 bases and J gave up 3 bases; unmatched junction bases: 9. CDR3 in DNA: TGTGCCAGCAGCGCCGGGGCAGGGGGTATCAATCAGCCCCAGCATTTT. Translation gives CASSAGAGGINQPQHF.

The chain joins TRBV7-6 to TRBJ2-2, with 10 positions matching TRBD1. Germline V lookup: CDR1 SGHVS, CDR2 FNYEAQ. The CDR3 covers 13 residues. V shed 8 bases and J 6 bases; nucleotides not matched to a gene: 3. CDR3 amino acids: CASDRGRSGELFF. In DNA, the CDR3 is TGTGCCAGCGACAGGGGGCGATCCGGGGAGCTGTTTTTT.

CDR3 DNA: TGCAGTGCTAGATTCGATTACGAGCAGTACTTC. It specifies CSARFDYEQYF. This chain connects TRBV20-1 to TRBJ2-7; D ambiguous. V was trimmed by 2 bases and J by 4 bases, leaving 6 bases between them. Germline V gene lookup returns CDR1 DFQATT and CDR2 SNEGSKA (reference sequence). CDR3 size: 11 residues.

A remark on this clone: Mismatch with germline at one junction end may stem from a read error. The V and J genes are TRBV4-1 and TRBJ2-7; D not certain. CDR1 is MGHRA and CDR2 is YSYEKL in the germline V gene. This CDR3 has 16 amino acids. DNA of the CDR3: TGCGCCAGCAGCCAAGGGTCGCCGGTCCTACACTACGGGCAGTACTTC. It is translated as CASSQGSPVLHYGQYF.

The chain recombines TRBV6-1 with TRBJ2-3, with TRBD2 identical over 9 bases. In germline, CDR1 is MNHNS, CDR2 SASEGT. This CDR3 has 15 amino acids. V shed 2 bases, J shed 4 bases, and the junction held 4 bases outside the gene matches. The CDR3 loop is CASSEIQRGADTQYF. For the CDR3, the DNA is TGTGCCAGCAGTGAAATCCAGCGGGGGGCAGATACGCAGTATTTT.

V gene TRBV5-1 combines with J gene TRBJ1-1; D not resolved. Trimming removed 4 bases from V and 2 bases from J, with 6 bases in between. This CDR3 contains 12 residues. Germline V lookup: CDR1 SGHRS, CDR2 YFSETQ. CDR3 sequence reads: CASSLYNTEAFF. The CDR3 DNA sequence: TGCGCCAGCAGCCTTTATAACACTGAAGCTTTCTTT. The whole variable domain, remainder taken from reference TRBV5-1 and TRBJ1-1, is KAGVTQTPRYLIKTRGQQVTLSCSPISGHRSVSWYQQTPGQGLQFLFEYFSETQRNKGNFPGRFSGRQFSNSRSEMNVSTLELGDSALYLCASSLYNTEAFFGQGTRLTVV.

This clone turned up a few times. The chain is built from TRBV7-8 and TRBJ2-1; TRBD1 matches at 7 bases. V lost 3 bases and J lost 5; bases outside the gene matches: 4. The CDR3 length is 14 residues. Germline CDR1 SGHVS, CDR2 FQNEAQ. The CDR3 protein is CASSFLGGHNEQFF. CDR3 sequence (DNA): TGTGCCAGCAGCTTTCTAGGGGGCCACAATGAGCAGTTCTTC.

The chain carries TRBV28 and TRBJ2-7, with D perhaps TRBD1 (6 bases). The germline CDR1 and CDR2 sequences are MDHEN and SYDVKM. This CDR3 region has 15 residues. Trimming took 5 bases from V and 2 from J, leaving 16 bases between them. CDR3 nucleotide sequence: TGTGCCAGCAGTCACCGGGACAATCCAACCTACGAGCAGTACTTC. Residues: CASSHRDNPTYEQYF.

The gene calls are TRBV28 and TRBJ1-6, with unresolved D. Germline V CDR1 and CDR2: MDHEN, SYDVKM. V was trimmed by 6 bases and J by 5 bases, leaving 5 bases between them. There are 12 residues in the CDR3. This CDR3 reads CASRHDNSPLHF. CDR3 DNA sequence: TGTGCCAGCAGACACGATAATTCACCCCTCCACTTT.

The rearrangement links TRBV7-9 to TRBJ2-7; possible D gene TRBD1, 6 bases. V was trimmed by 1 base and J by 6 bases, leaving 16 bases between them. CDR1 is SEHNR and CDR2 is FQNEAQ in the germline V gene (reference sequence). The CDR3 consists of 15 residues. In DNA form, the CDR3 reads TGTGCCAGCAGCTTAGGGTTCACAGGGAACCGCGAGCAGTACTTC. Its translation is CASSLGFTGNREQYF.

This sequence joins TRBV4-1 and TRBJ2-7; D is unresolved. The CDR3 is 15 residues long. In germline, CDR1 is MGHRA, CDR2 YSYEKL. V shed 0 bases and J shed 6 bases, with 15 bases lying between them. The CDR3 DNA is TGCGCCAGCAGCCAAGAAGCAACCAGAATCAGCGAGCAGTACTTC. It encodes CASSQEATRISEQYF.

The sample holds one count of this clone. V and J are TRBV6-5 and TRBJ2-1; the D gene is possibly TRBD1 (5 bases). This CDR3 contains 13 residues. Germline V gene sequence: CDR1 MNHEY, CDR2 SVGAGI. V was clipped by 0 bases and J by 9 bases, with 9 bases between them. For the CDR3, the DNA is TGTGCCAGCAGTTACTCTCAGGGCTCTGAGCAGTTCTTC. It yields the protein CASSYSQGSEQFF.

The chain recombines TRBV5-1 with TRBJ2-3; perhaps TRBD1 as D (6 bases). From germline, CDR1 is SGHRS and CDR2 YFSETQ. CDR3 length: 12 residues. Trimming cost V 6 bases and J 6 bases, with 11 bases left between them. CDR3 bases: TGCGCCAGCACCCACAGGGAGGATACGCAGTATTTT. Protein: CASTHREDTQYF.

CDR3 coding DNA: TGTGCCAGCAGTTTCGGGACCTCTGGGGTCTACGAGCAGTACTTC. Encoded protein: CASSFGTSGVYEQYF. V is TRBV27 and J is TRBJ2-5; D is tentatively TRBD1 or TRBD2 (5 bases each). The J call may be in error: the DNA end matches TRBJ2-7 better. Germline V gene lookup returns CDR1 MNHEY and CDR2 SMNVEV (reference sequence). The CDR3 totals 15 residues.

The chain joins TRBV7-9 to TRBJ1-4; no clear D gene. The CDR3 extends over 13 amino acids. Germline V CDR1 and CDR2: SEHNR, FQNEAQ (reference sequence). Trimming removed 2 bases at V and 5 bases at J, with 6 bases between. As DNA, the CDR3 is TGTGCCAGCAGCTTATCAGAGAATGAAAAACTGTTTTTT. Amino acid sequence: CASSLSENEKLFF.

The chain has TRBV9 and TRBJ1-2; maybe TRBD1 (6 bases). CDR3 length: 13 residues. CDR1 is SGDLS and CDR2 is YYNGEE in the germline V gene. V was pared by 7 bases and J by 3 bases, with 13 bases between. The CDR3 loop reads CASGPRTDYGYTF. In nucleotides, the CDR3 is TGTGCCAGCGGGCCCAGGACAGACTATGGCTACACCTTC.

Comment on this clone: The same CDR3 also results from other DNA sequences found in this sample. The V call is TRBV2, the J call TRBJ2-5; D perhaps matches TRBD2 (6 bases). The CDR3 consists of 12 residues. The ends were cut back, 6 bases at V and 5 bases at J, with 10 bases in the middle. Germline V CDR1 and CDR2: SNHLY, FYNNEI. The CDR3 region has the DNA TGTGCCAGCAGGGAGGGGAGGGAGACCCAGTACTTC. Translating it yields CASREGRETQYF.

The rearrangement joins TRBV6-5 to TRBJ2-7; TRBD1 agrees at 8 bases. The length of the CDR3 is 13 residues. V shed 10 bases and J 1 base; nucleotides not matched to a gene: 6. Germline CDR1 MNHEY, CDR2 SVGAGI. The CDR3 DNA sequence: TGTGCCACCCACCGGGACAGGTCCTACGAGCAGTACTTC. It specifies CATHRDRSYEQYF.

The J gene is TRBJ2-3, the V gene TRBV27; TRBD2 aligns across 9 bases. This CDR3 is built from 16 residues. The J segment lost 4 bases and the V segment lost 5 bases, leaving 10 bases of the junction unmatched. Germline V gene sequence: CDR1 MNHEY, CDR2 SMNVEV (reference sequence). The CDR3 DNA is TGTGCCAGCAGTCTTATAGGCGGGAGGGGGGCAGATACGCAGTATTTT. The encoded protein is CASSLIGGRGADTQYF.

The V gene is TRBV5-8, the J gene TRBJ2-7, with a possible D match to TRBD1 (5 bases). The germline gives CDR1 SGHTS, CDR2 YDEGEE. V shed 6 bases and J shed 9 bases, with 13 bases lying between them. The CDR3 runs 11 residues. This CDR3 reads CASTLGASQYF. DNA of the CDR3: TGTGCCAGCACCCTTGGGGCCTCGCAGTACTTC.

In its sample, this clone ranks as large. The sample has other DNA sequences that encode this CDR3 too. Written as DNA, the CDR3 is TGTGCCAGCAGCCAAGCAGGGGTCCATGGCTACACCTTC. Translated, it gives CASSQAGVHGYTF. V is TRBV14 and J is TRBJ1-2, with D tentatively TRBD1 (6 bases). V shed 1 base and J shed 6 bases, with 9 bases lying between them. Germline values: CDR1 SGHDN, CDR2 FVKESK. The CDR3 is 13 residues long.

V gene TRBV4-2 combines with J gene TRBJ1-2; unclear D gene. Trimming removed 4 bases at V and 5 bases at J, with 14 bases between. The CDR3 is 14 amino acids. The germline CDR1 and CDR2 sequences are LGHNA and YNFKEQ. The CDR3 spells CASSPVDATYGYTF. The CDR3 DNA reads TGTGCCAGCAGCCCCGTGGACGCCACGTATGGCTACACCTTC.

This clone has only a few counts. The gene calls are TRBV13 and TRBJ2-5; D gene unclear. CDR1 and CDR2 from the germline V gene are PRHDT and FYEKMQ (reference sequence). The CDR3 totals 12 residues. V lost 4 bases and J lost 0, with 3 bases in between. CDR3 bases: TGTGCCAGCAGCTCCGACCAAGAGACCCAGTACTTC. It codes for CASSSDQETQYF. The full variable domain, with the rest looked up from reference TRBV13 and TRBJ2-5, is AAGVIQSPRHLIKEKRETATLKCYPIPRHDTVYWYQQGPGQDPQFLISFYEKMQSDKGSIPDRFSAQQFSDYHSELNMSSLELGDSALYFCASSSDQETQYFGPGTRLLVL.

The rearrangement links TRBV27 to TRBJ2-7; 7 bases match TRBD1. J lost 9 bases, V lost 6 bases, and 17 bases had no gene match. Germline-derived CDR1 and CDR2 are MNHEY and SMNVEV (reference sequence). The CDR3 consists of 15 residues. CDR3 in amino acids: CASSPPGQFPWGQYF. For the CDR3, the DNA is TGTGCCAGCAGCCCCCCGGGACAGTTTCCCTGGGGGCAGTACTTC.

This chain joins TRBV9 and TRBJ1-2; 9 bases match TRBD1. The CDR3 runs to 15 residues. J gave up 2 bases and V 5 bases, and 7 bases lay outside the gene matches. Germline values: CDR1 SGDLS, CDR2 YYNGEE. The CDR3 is CASSPTGTGNYGYTF. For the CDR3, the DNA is TGTGCCAGCAGTCCAACCGGGACAGGGAACTATGGCTACACCTTC.

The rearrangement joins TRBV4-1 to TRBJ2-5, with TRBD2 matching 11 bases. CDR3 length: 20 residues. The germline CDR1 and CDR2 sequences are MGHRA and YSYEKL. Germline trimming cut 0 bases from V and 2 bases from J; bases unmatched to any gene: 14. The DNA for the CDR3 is TGCGCCAGCAGCCAAGATTCTGGCTGGGACTTAGCGGGAGGGCAAGAGACCCAGTACTTC. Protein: CASSQDSGWDLAGGQETQYF.